This T cell receptor beta chain was recorded in a study of T cells in Graves' hyperthyroidism and ophthalmopathy. The TCR beta CDR3 regions underwent amplification using RNA transcripts as the source. First-round RT-PCR targeting the TCR CDR3 was performed with the HTBI primer set. MiXCR was run by TCRdb on the multiplex PCR reads, yielding one entry per CDR3 protein. The profile covers 300,000 or so distinct CDR3 sequences, with approximately 15% appearing a single time and approximately 35% taken by the ten largest. This clonotype was detected ten times or more. The CDR3 extends over 17 amino acids. The V gene's germline CDR1 is SNHLY and CDR2 FYNNEI. Trimming removed 4 bases from V and 0 bases from J; junction bases left unmatched: 11. Aged 18 to 65, the patients had hyperthyroidism that was newly diagnosed and had lasted under 2 months.

The clonotype was recovered from a man aged 25 to 45 with Graves' hyperthyroidism. This chain joins TRBV2 and TRBJ1-1, with 7 bases aligning to TRBD1. The specimen sequenced was blood. The CDR3 loop reads CASSGGTDPLMNTEAFF. Here the CDR3 DNA reads TGTGCCAGCAGTGGGGGGACAGATCCACTGATGAACACTGAAGCTTTCTTT.